This TCR beta chain was sequenced during a study of blood T cells in healthy people across ages. Whole-study findings and limits: In older individuals, TCR beta diversity per million T cells was lower, falling roughly linearly with age.

Remarks on this clonotype: Its antigen is undetermined.

With a J-beta primer mix and a sample-barcoded 5' primer, a second PCR ran roughly 6 to 11 cycles. Each cDNA molecule, via a template-switch adaptor with 12 random nucleotides, was tagged. One entry per CDR3 protein results from TCRdb running MiXCR on the 5' RACE reads. The repertoire consists of about 680,000 distinct CDR3 sequences, with roughly 49% occurring once and the leading ten covering 25% to 35%. The CDR3 consists of 14 residues. The trim removed 4 bases at V and 6 bases at J, leaving 8 bases unmatched. Germline values: CDR1 MNHEY, CDR2 SVGAGI. Donation came from healthy Caucasian individuals in Russia who were aged 6 to 90.

V and J are TRBV6-5 and TRBJ1-1; TRBD1 aligns across 7 bases. This sequence originates from an older woman in good health. Sequencing used blood. This chain's CDR3 is CASSLQGVKSEAFF. For the CDR3, the DNA is TGTGCCAGCAGTTTGCAGGGGGTTAAGTCTGAAGCTTTCTTT.